These 30 T cell receptor beta chains came from one sample sequenced in a study of human T cells and chemical hapten exposure. The time point here: patch test 1, 2 weeks after DPC sensitization. The treatment denotes: therapeutic diphenylcyclopropenone sensitization with weekly scalp DPC. TCRdb fed the RACE reads into MiXCR, producing one record per CDR3 protein. The table shows around 380,000 distinct CDR3 sequences, with roughly 5% occurring only once. The sequencing here drew on whole blood, taken in connection with sensitization to the hapten diphenylcyclopropenone (DPC). The origin of the receptors is a woman aged 50 to 60 with alopecia areata. Some clones in this sample may be carry-over from other donors' samples.

A few counts support this clonotype. The V and J genes are TRBV4-2 and TRBJ2-6; D ambiguous. The CDR3 contains 15 residues. Trimming cost V 0 bases and J 2 bases, with 5 bases left between them. Germline V gene sequence: CDR1 LGHNA, CDR2 YNFKEQ. The CDR3 nucleotides read TGTGCCAGCAGCCAAGATCAAGCTGGGGCCAACGTCCTGACTTTC. Protein: CASSQDQAGANVLTF.

The J gene is TRBJ2-4, the V gene TRBV6-2 or TRBV6-3; possible D gene TRBD1, 6 bases. The CDR3 is 17 residues long. V was shortened by 2 bases and J by 7 bases, with 21 bases between the two germline ends. Germline V lookup: CDR1 MNHEY, CDR2 SVGEGT. The CDR3 DNA reads as TGTGCCAGCAGTTACACCACCTCAGGGGCGCCTTGGAACATTCAGTACTTC. Translation gives CASSYTTSGAPWNIQYF.

In its sample, this clonotype was seen a few times. The chain uses TRBV9 and TRBJ2-3; maybe TRBD1 (5 bases). Trimming took 1 base from V and 2 from J, leaving 8 bases between them. This CDR3 is 14 amino acids long. Germline-derived CDR1 and CDR2 are SGDLS and YYNGEE. The CDR3, as DNA: TGTGCCAGCAGCGTAACCAGGGACACAGATACGCAGTATTTT. This translates into CASSVTRDTDTQYF.

This chain uses TRBV6-2 or TRBV6-3 with TRBJ2-1, with D hard to call. Germline CDR1 reads MNHEY; CDR2 reads SVGEGT. The V and J ends lost 5 bases and 2 bases respectively, with 10 bases between them. The CDR3 spans 14 residues. CDR3 DNA sequence: TGTGCCAGCAGTCTCTTTGGCCCCTACAATGAGCAGTTCTTC. Translated: CASSLFGPYNEQFF.

Many counts were recorded for this clonotype. The chain recombines TRBV28 with TRBJ2-6, with TRBD1 matching 7 bases. The CDR3 runs to 15 residues. Looked up from germline, CDR1 is MDHEN and CDR2 is SYDVKM. The V gene end was trimmed by 6 bases and the J gene end by 5 bases; junction bases not matched to a gene: 7. The CDR3 is CASSKEDRRANVLTF. CDR3 in DNA: TGTGCCAGCAGCAAGGAGGACAGGCGGGCCAACGTCCTGACTTTC.

The table lists this clonotype with a few counts. The chain carries TRBV7-8 and TRBJ1-1; D might be TRBD1 (6 bases). Between the trimmed V and J ends, which lost 1 base and 0 bases, there was a span of 12 bases. This CDR3 has 16 amino acids. The germline CDR1 and CDR2 sequences are SGHVS and FQNEAQ. This chain's CDR3 is CASSLGTVTMNTEAFF. CDR3 nucleotides: TGTGCCAGCAGCTTAGGGACAGTCACCATGAACACTGAAGCTTTCTTT.

This clonotype was detected only a few times. The gene calls are TRBV28 and TRBJ1-4; no reliable D call. This CDR3 has 15 residues. Trimming took off 5 bases at V and 7 bases at J, with 17 bases between the two ends. CDR1 MDHEN and CDR2 SYDVKM come from the germline V gene. The CDR3 reads CASSPQGFSIEKLFF. As DNA, the CDR3 is TGTGCCAGCAGTCCCCAAGGGTTCAGTATTGAAAAACTGTTTTTT.

This clonotype was seen at least ten times. The CDR3 DNA sequence: TGTGCCAGCAGTCTGACAGCTGGTGAAGCTTTCTTT. Its protein is CASSLTAGEAFF. V and J are TRBV6-6 and TRBJ1-1, with D maybe TRBD1 (5 bases). Per the germline V gene, CDR1 is MNHNY and CDR2 is SVGAGI (reference sequence). The V end was cut by 5 bases, the J end by 7 bases, with 11 bases between. There are 12 residues in the CDR3.

The V gene is TRBV6-6, the J gene TRBJ1-2, with a tentative D call TRBD1 (5 bases). V was shortened by 6 bases and J by 8 bases, with 13 bases between the two germline ends. CDR3 length equals 12 residues. Germline CDR1 is MNHNY and CDR2 is SVGAGI (reference sequence). The CDR3 DNA reads as TGTGCCAGCAGGGGGACTCCTCGGGGCTACACCTTC. This translates into CASRGTPRGYTF.

This clonotype turned up a few times. The chain links TRBV20-1 to TRBJ2-1, with D perhaps matching TRBD2 (6 bases). V was shortened by 8 bases and J by 1 base, with 12 bases between the two germline ends. The CDR3 is made up of 13 amino acids. Germline V lookup: CDR1 DFQATT, CDR2 SNEGSKA (reference sequence). In DNA form, the CDR3 reads TGCAGTCGGGCCCGGGGGTCCTACAATGAGCAGTTCTTC. This translates into CSRARGSYNEQFF.

This clonotype has only a few counts. J is TRBJ1-1 and V is TRBV5-6; 9 bases agree with TRBD1. Germline loops: CDR1 SGHDT, CDR2 YYEEEE. Losses at the gene ends were 0 bases for V and 6 bases for J; bases not matched to a gene: 6. This CDR3 is built from 15 residues. The CDR3 nucleotides are TGTGCCAGCAGCTTGGTTCCGGGACAGGGCGCTGAAGCTTTCTTT. Protein product: CASSLVPGQGAEAFF. Together with reference TRBV5-6 and TRBJ1-1, the CDR3 gives the full variable domain: DAGVTQSPTHLIKTRGQQVTLRCSPKSGHDTVSWYQQALGQGPQFIFQYYEEEERQRGNFPDRFSGHQFPNYSSELNVNALLLGDSALYLCASSLVPGQGAEAFFGQGTRLTVV.

The J gene is TRBJ1-1, the V gene TRBV20-1, with a tentative D call TRBD1 (5 bases). Trimming shortened V by 7 bases and J by 10 bases, and 19 bases separated the two germline ends. Germline CDR1 reads DFQATT; CDR2 reads SNEGSKA (reference sequence). The CDR3 covers 12 residues. The CDR3 loop is CSVVEGTEGAFF. CDR3 nucleotide sequence: TGCAGTGTAGTGGAGGGGACTGAAGGAGCTTTCTTT.

The table lists this clonotype with many counts. The chain recombines TRBV12-3 or TRBV12-4 with TRBJ2-7; D is unclear. The CDR3 length is 13 residues. Trimming stripped 3 bases from V and 3 bases from J, with 9 bases between. The CDR3, as DNA: TGTGCCAGCAGTTTCGCTCCCGACTACGAGCAGTACTTC. It yields the protein CASSFAPDYEQYF.

This clonotype was seen a handful of times. V is TRBV3-1 and J is TRBJ2-3, with TRBD2 matching over 7 bases. The CDR3 extends over 17 amino acids. The germline V gene has CDR1 LGHDT and CDR2 YNNKEL (reference sequence). V dropped 0 bases and J dropped 0; count of bases not matched to a gene: 6. The CDR3 nucleotides are TGTGCCAGCAGCCAAGATCCGAGGGACTACAGCACAGATACGCAGTATTTT. It specifies CASSQDPRDYSTDTQYF.

In its sample, this clonotype was seen many times. The genes are TRBV18 and TRBJ2-7; D may correspond to TRBD1 or TRBD2 (5 bases each). This CDR3 is 15 amino acids long. Germline assignment: CDR1 KGHSH and CDR2 LQKENI. Trimming stripped 6 bases from V and 2 bases from J, with 17 bases between. The CDR3 region has the DNA TGTGCCAGCTCCAACACGGGGCCCGGGCCCTACGAGCAGTACTTC. Translation gives CASSNTGPGPYEQYF. Together with reference TRBV18 and TRBJ2-7, the CDR3 gives the full variable domain: NAGVMQNPRHLVRRRGQEARLRCSPMKGHSHVYWYRQLPEEGLKFMVYLQKENIIDESGMPKERFSAEFPKEGPSILRIQQVVRGDSAAYFCASSNTGPGPYEQYFGPGTRLTVT.

This clonotype was recorded many times. The J gene is TRBJ2-5, the V gene TRBV6-2 or TRBV6-3; 7 nucleotides line up with TRBD1. V lost 4 bases and J lost 10; bases outside the gene matches: 3. This CDR3 spans 11 amino acids. In germline, CDR1 is MNHEY, CDR2 SVGEGT. DNA for the CDR3: TGTGCCAGCAGTTGGGACAGTATCCAGTACTTC. Translation gives CASSWDSIQYF.

This clonotype showed up just a few times. The chain carries TRBV6-6 and TRBJ2-5, with 10 bases fitting TRBD2. Germline CDR1 reads MNHNY; CDR2 reads SVGAGI (reference sequence). V lost 6 bases and J lost 3; bases outside the gene matches: 10. This CDR3 contains 16 residues. The CDR3 DNA reads TGTGCCAGCAGACGATTACGCGGACTAGCGGAAGAGACCCAGTACTTC. Its translation is CASRRLRGLAEETQYF.

This clonotype occurred a few times. The chain uses TRBV27 and TRBJ2-7, with 11 nucleotides matching TRBD1. The CDR3 extends over 13 amino acids. CDR1 and CDR2 from the germline V gene are MNHEY and SMNVEV (reference sequence). Trimming took 6 bases from V and 2 from J; bases not matched to a gene: 0. CDR3 loop: CASRDRGPYEQYF. CDR3 sequence (DNA): TGTGCCAGCAGGGACAGGGGGCCCTACGAGCAGTACTTC.

This clonotype was counted a few times. This rearrangement joins TRBV18 to TRBJ1-1; D is possibly TRBD1 (6 bases). CDR3 length: 15 amino acids. In germline, CDR1 is KGHSH, CDR2 LQKENI. The ends were cut back, 3 bases at V and 2 bases at J, with 13 bases in the middle. The CDR3 is CASSPSLGANTEAFF. CDR3 coding DNA: TGTGCCAGCTCACCTTCCCTGGGGGCCAACACTGAAGCTTTCTTT.

This clonotype was recorded many times. V and J are TRBV24-1 and TRBJ1-1; no reliable D call. V lost 3 bases and J lost 10, with 17 bases in between. Germline V gene data show CDR1 as KGHDR and CDR2 as SFDVKD. The CDR3 runs to 14 residues. CDR3 in amino acids: CATSDPDVLMGAFF. CDR3 nucleotide sequence: TGTGCCACCAGTGATCCAGACGTCCTAATGGGAGCTTTCTTT.

This clonotype has ten or more counts. This chain links TRBV7-2 with TRBJ2-3; the D gene is possibly TRBD2 (6 bases). CDR1 SGHTA and CDR2 FQGNSA come from the germline V gene. The CDR3 is 12 residues long. Trimming cost V 5 bases and J 14 bases, with 17 bases left between them. The CDR3 loop reads CASSPLTGLGYF. CDR3 bases: TGTGCCAGCAGCCCGTTGACGGGACTCGGGTATTTT.

This clonotype was seen only a few times. The V and J genes are TRBV19 and TRBJ2-1; D uncertain. This CDR3 is 15 amino acids long. Germline V gene lookup returns CDR1 LNHDA and CDR2 SQIVND (reference sequence). Trimming removed 7 bases at V and 4 bases at J, with 17 bases between. The chain's CDR3 is CASTPGSPTYNEQFF. As DNA, the CDR3 is TGTGCCAGTACCCCAGGTTCCCCGACTTACAATGAGCAGTTCTTC.

This clonotype has ten or more counts. Here the CDR3 DNA reads TGTGCCAGCAGCTTATTGACAGGCACCAGGGATCAGCCCCAGCATTTT. Its translation: CASSLLTGTRDQPQHF. The gene calls are TRBV7-2 and TRBJ1-5, with D tentatively TRBD1 (6 bases). The CDR3 spans 16 residues. Germline CDR1 and CDR2: SGHTA and FQGNSA. V lost 2 bases, J lost 5 bases, and 16 bases lay in between.

The chain is built from TRBV5-1 and TRBJ1-3; the match to TRBD1 covers 7 bases. This CDR3 region has 15 residues. J gave up 6 bases and V 6 bases, and 12 bases lay outside the gene matches. Per the germline V gene, CDR1 is SGHRS and CDR2 is YFSETQ. CDR3 bases: TGCGCCAGCACTGAGCAAGGGACAGCTTCAAACACCATATATTTT. This translates into CASTEQGTASNTIYF.

This clonotype appeared a single time. The chain employs TRBV28 and TRBJ2-7; D is unclear. Germline V lookup: CDR1 MDHEN, CDR2 SYDVKM. Trimming took 2 bases from V and 0 from J, leaving 8 bases between them. The CDR3 covers 14 residues. The chain's CDR3 is CASSLGMTSYEQYF. CDR3 nucleotides: TGTGCCAGCAGTTTAGGAATGACCTCCTACGAGCAGTACTTC.

This clonotype was seen repeatedly, ten times or more. The chain is built from TRBV29-1 and TRBJ1-1; 7 bases line up with TRBD1. CDR3 length: 11 amino acids. The germline V gene encodes CDR1 SQVTM and CDR2 ANQGSEA. Trimming removed 5 bases from V and 10 bases from J; junction bases left unmatched: 7. The CDR3 DNA reads TGCAGCGTTCTCTCAGGGGGGGGAGCTTTCTTT. Its protein product is CSVLSGGGAFF.

This clonotype has more than one count but fewer than ten. The gene calls are TRBV7-9 and TRBJ2-1; D unresolved. Germline CDR1 and CDR2: SEHNR and FQNEAQ (reference sequence). The CDR3 covers 12 residues. Between the trimmed V and J ends, which lost 5 bases and 8 bases, there was a span of 10 bases. CDR3 amino acids: CASSLDQHEQFF. The CDR3 DNA follows: TGTGCCAGCAGCCTGGACCAACATGAGCAGTTCTTC.

This clonotype was detected ten times or more. The J gene is TRBJ1-3, the V gene TRBV29-1, with D unresolved. Germline CDR1 SQVTM, CDR2 ANQGSEA. The CDR3 is 12 residues long. V lost 0 bases and J 4 bases, leaving 4 bases between the germline ends. CDR3 sequence: CSVEDGGNTIYF. The CDR3 nucleotides read TGCAGCGTTGAAGACGGAGGAAACACCATATATTTT. The complete variable domain, with remaining parts taken from reference TRBV29-1 and TRBJ1-3, reads SAVISQKPSRDICQRGTSLTIQCQVDSQVTMMFWYRQQPGQSLTLIATANQGSEATYESGFVIDKFPISRPNLTFSTLTVSNMSPEDSSIYLCSVEDGGNTIYFGEGSWLTVV.

This chain joins TRBV29-1 and TRBJ2-5, with D hard to call. The CDR3 runs 10 residues. Trimming left V 5 bases short and J 4 bases short, with 5 bases between. Germline CDR1 reads SQVTM; CDR2 reads ANQGSEA. The CDR3 sequence is CSVQRETQYF. The CDR3 coding sequence is TGCAGCGTTCAAAGAGAGACCCAGTACTTC.

This clonotype showed up many times. The chain's CDR3 is CASSSGALETQYF. The CDR3 nucleotides are TGTGCCAGCAGCTCCGGGGCCTTGGAGACCCAGTACTTC. The V call is TRBV6-5, the J call TRBJ2-5; D may be TRBD1 or TRBD2 (5 bases each). This CDR3 comprises 13 residues. The germline V and J ends were trimmed by 6 bases and 5 bases, with 13 bases remaining between them. In germline, CDR1 is MNHEY, CDR2 SVGAGI.